This T cell receptor beta chain was documented in a study of cytomegalovirus exposure and HLA in healthy donors. Study-wide points: An analysis done earlier found most TCR beta V segments productive about 87% or about 30% of the time. Across HLA loci, a later analysis found differing TCR association rates, with DRB1 most and HLA-C fewest. The authors assumed roughly uniform sequencing depth across donors for presence/absence analyses.

Regarding this clone: Its antigen is unknown.

60 Vbeta and 13 Jbeta primers were used in PCR. Sequenced by immunoSEQ multiplex PCR; TCRdb stores in-frame clones only, minus some. The sample holds approximately 190,000 clones, roughly 87% seen once. Sequencing was performed on PBMCs. The receptor was isolated from a boy aged 2 to 10 in good health and CMV-seronegative.

CDR3 DNA sequence: TGTGCCACTACACGGGACAGGGGAGGCAATCAGCCCCAGCATTTT. Its protein is CATTRDRGGNQPQHF. The genes are TRBV28 and TRBJ1-5; the match to TRBD1 covers 10 bases. This CDR3 region has 15 residues. Looked up from germline, CDR1 is MDHEN and CDR2 is SYDVKM. Trimming at V came to 10 bases and at J to 2 bases, leaving 8 bases not matched to a gene.